The T cell receptor beta chain described here comes from a study of human T cells and chemical hapten exposure (dated by TCRdb to the early 2020s). At the level of the whole study: For sensitization, 2% DPC in acetone was applied to a roughly 2 cm by roughly 2 cm area of upper inner arm skin. Weekly therapeutic DPC doses were additionally applied to the scalp of patients throughout the approximately 23-week study period. Patch tests used Finn chambers with 0.01% DPC on the upper back, scored after 6 days by International Contact Dermatitis Research Group standards. The mostly female patient cohort included alopecia areata with under or over 50% scalp involvement, alopecia totalis and alopecia universalis. Libraries were pooled for sequencing, and variation in per-sample TCR yields was attributed mainly to small differences in library volumes within the pool. Peripheral blood TCR repertoire changes were tracked in vivo in alopecia patients during primary and secondary sensitization to the hapten diphenylcyclopropenone (DPC). Patient blood was sampled pre-sensitization (week 0) and at 2, 6 and about 24 weeks after DPC sensitization. For TCR sequencing, blood came from 25 to 35 alopecia patients at anywhere from one to four time points (pre-sensitization, 2, 6 and 24 weeks). Points the paper makes about the study in general: Significantly more large CDR3 similarity clusters were formed by expanded TCRs than by pre-sensitization or healthy control sets, consistent with antigen-driven responses. Because every patient had alopecia, a presumed autoimmune disease, the patients' immune response might differ from that of healthy individuals. No change with DPC sensitization was found in the number of TCRs above 1 in 1000 frequency, and no evidence of global repertoire structure alterations was found. Repeated subsampling changed both the strength of the expansion versus patch-test correlation and the threshold at which that correlation became significant. Patch test score was positively correlated with the number of PT1 expanded TCRs, with significance at thresholds 8, 16 and 32 but not at 4.

Reading the germline V gene gives CDR1 SGHVS and CDR2 FNYEAQ. There are 12 amino acids in the CDR3, from cysteine to phenylalanine inclusive. The DNA shown is the 36-base CDR3, in frame from base 1. The time point label for this specimen denotes: pre-sensitization, week 0. This sample's treatment or condition label indicates: therapeutic diphenylcyclopropenone sensitization with weekly scalp DPC. At each patch-test visit, blood was drawn before the patch test was applied. To be eligible, patients had to be aged 18 to 70, diagnosed with alopecia and judged suitable for DPC therapy, while pregnant patients were excluded. Total RNA was isolated from unfractionated whole blood collected in Tempus Blood RNA tubes. The library was generated by RACE. The reads were generated on a NextSeq 500. During library preparation, unique molecular identifiers were attached to individual cDNA molecules so that TCRs could be counted in a quantitative, reproducible way. Each blood RNA sample was used to sequence both TCR alpha and TCR beta chains. On the authors' methods: A median of about 87,000 TCRs per sample was observed, with a range of about 23,224 to 750,000. The Decombinator software suite was used to annotate the V, J and CDR3 of the TCR reads. For the PS versus PT1 abundance plots, all samples were subsampled to the same number of TCRs (28,000). Expanded TCRs were defined as absent before sensitization and observed at least eight times at the 2-week time point. TCRdb trimmed the raw reads at Q25, called clones with MiXCR and kept productive beta chains. Rows matching on CDR3 protein sequence are summarized as one entry with the most common DNA and genes. The V and J calls follow TCRdb's processing rather than the paper's. Across this sample there are a few hundred thousand distinct CDR3 sequences, with roughly 6% seen only once. Around 8% of the sample rests with the top ten.

A remark on this clonotype: The clone's antigen remains unknown. It differs at one base from a far larger clone, so likely a read error.

The rearrangement combines TRBV7-6 with TRBJ2-5, with no confident D gene call. The TCR sequence derives from a woman younger than 30 with alopecia areata. Some clones in this sample may be carry-over from other donors' samples. This specimen was whole blood, taken in connection with sensitization to the hapten diphenylcyclopropenone (DPC). The base sequence is TGTGCCAACAGCTTAGCCCAAGAGACCCAGTACTTC. Its amino acids are CANSLAQETQYF.